The 17 T cell receptor beta chains reported below all come from one sample, sequenced in a study of shared T cell receptors in the human thymus. Assay: immunoSEQ multiplex PCR; the TCRdb copy retains only in-frame clones and omits some. The sample lists more than 300,000 clones, around 93% occurring once. The specimen was thymocytes. These receptors were collected from a human donor.

This clone has just one count. The rearrangement joins TRBV5-4 to TRBJ2-7; 7 nucleotides agree with TRBD1. CDR1 and CDR2 from the germline V gene are SGHNT and YYREEE (reference sequence). The CDR3 runs to 13 residues. J was trimmed by 5 bases and V by 4 bases; bases with no gene match: 6. CDR3 in amino acids: CASSRDQGDEQYF. The CDR3 bases are TGTGCCAGCAGCCGCGACCAGGGGGACGAGCAGTACTTC.

The chain employs TRBV19 and TRBJ1-2; TRBD1 might be the D (6 bases). The CDR3 runs 16 residues. V dropped 1 base and J dropped 4 bases, with 16 bases sitting between them. CDR1 and CDR2 from the germline V gene are LNHDA and SQIVND (reference sequence). The CDR3 is CASSIGRGPIVYGYTF. CDR3 DNA sequence: TGTGCCAGTAGTATAGGGCGGGGGCCCATCGTCTATGGCTACACCTTC.

This chain joins TRBV11-2 and TRBJ2-3; D is possibly TRBD1 (6 bases). V shed 3 bases and J shed 4 bases, with 23 bases lying between them. CDR1 SGHAT and CDR2 FQNNGV come from the germline V gene. The CDR3 covers 18 residues. The CDR3 loop is CASSFCQRGTGPPDTQYF. CDR3 DNA: TGTGCCAGCAGCTTCTGTCAAAGGGGGACCGGTCCCCCAGATACGCAGTATTTT. Full variable domain (missing parts from reference TRBV11-2 and TRBJ2-3): EAGVAQSPRYKIIEKRQSVAFWCNPISGHATLYWYQQILGQGPKLLIQFQNNGVVDDSQLPKDRFSAERLKGVDSTLKIQPAKLEDSAVYLCASSFCQRGTGPPDTQYFGPGTRLTVL.

The CDR3 DNA reads TGTGCCAGCAGCTCGGGACAGGGGTCCTACGAGCAGTACTTC. This codes for CASSSGQGSYEQYF. This chain joins TRBV11-3 and TRBJ2-7; 10 bases align to TRBD1. The trim removed 4 bases at V and 1 base at J, leaving 1 base unmatched. Germline-derived CDR1 and CDR2 are SGHNT and YENEEA. The CDR3 spans 14 residues.

The chain couples TRBV2 to TRBJ2-3; 9 bases match TRBD1. The V gene end was trimmed by 3 bases and the J gene end by 1 base; junction bases not matched to a gene: 2. Germline V gene lookup returns CDR1 SNHLY and CDR2 FYNNEI. There are 15 residues in the CDR3. The DNA of the CDR3 is TGTGCCAGCAGTGACGGGGACAGGGGCACAGATACGCAGTATTTT. Translating gives CASSDGDRGTDTQYF.

The chain employs TRBV6-5 and TRBJ2-1; TRBD2 matches at 12 bases. CDR1 MNHEY and CDR2 SVGAGI come from the germline V gene. The CDR3 sequence is 16 residues long. Trimming at V came to 2 bases and at J to 6 bases, leaving 5 bases not matched to a gene. This chain's CDR3 is CASSYLRLAGVNEQFF. As DNA, the CDR3 is TGTGCCAGCAGTTACCTCAGACTAGCGGGAGTCAATGAGCAGTTCTTC.

The chain uses TRBV28 and TRBJ2-7; 9 bases fit TRBD1. CDR1 and CDR2 (germline): MDHEN, SYDVKM. After removal of 5 bases from V and 7 bases from J, the junction contained 12 bases not matched to a gene. The CDR3 length is 15 residues. The CDR3 sequence: CASSNFDRGIWEQYF. DNA for the CDR3: TGTGCCAGCAGTAACTTCGACAGGGGGATTTGGGAGCAGTACTTC.

This clone was observed a single time. This rearrangement joins TRBV10-1 to TRBJ2-1; tentatively, D is TRBD2 (5 bases). There are 16 residues in the CDR3. From germline, CDR1 is WNHNN and CDR2 SYGVQD (reference sequence). Trimming removed 0 bases at V and 4 bases at J, with 13 bases between. CDR3 coding DNA: TGCGCCAGCAGTGAGTCTAGGCTAGCTGTGTACAATGAGCAGTTCTTC. Its translation is CASSESRLAVYNEQFF.

The genes are TRBV10-3 and TRBJ2-3; D is perhaps TRBD1 (5 bases). Trimming took 5 bases from V and 2 from J, leaving 17 bases between them. The CDR3 extends over 16 amino acids. From germline, CDR1 is ENHRY and CDR2 SYGVKD. In DNA, the CDR3 is TGTGCCATCAGTACCCACAGGTTTAGTGCCACAGATACGCAGTATTTT. It yields the protein CAISTHRFSATDTQYF.

V usage is TRBV15 and J usage is TRBJ2-1; TRBD1 matches 7 bases. CDR1 is LNHNV and CDR2 is YYDKDF in the germline V gene (reference sequence). Unmatched junction bases numbered 12, after V lost 1 base and J lost 9 bases. This CDR3 comprises 16 residues. The chain's CDR3 is CATSRVSQRGLVEQFF. Written as DNA, the CDR3 is TGTGCCACCAGCAGAGTGAGTCAGAGGGGGCTGGTTGAGCAGTTCTTC.

The chain has TRBV27 and TRBJ2-3, with 12 nucleotides matching TRBD2. Per germline, CDR1 MNHEY and CDR2 SMNVEV (reference sequence). The CDR3 has 17 amino acids. V shed 5 bases, J shed 2 bases, and the junction held 8 bases outside the gene matches. The CDR3 sequence is CASSPRTSGIYTDTQYF. CDR3 DNA: TGTGCCAGCAGTCCCCGGACTAGCGGGATATACACAGATACGCAGTATTTT.

The gene calls are TRBV11-3 and TRBJ2-2; 11 nucleotides align to TRBD2. Germline V gene data show CDR1 as SGHNT and CDR2 as YENEEA. The trim removed 5 bases at V and 8 bases at J, leaving 7 bases unmatched. The CDR3 sequence is 15 residues long. The CDR3: CASSPPSGRSGELFF. CDR3 bases: TGTGCCAGCAGCCCTCCTAGCGGGAGGTCTGGGGAGCTGTTTTTT.

The rearrangement uses TRBV11-1 and TRBJ1-2, with 8 positions matching TRBD1. Germline lookup yields CDR1 SGHAT and CDR2 FQDESV (reference sequence). CDR3 size: 14 residues. The V gene end was trimmed by 5 bases and the J gene end by 4 bases; junction bases not matched to a gene: 6. The CDR3 DNA reads as TGTGCCAGCAGCCACGACAGGGGACCCTATGGCTACACCTTC. Its protein is CASSHDRGPYGYTF. The complete variable domain, with remaining parts taken from reference TRBV11-1 and TRBJ1-2, reads EAEVAQSPRYKITEKSQAVAFWCDPISGHATLYWYRQILGQGPELLVQFQDESVVDDSQLPKDRFSAERLKGVDSTLKIQPAELGDSAMYLCASSHDRGPYGYTFGSGTRLTVV.

This chain connects TRBV11-2 to TRBJ1-4; 8 bases map to TRBD1. With 2 bases clipped from V and 3 bases from J, the junction kept 2 bases outside the gene matches. Germline lookup yields CDR1 SGHAT and CDR2 FQNNGV. This CDR3 has 15 amino acids. This CDR3 reads CASSLRDRSNEKLFF. The CDR3 nucleotides read TGTGCCAGCAGCTTAAGGGACAGGTCTAATGAAAAACTGTTTTTT.

The rearrangement joins TRBV19 to TRBJ1-2; D is undetermined. In germline, CDR1 is LNHDA, CDR2 SQIVND (reference sequence). Trimming removed 4 bases at V and 4 bases at J, with 25 bases between. The CDR3 length is 18 residues. DNA of the CDR3: TGTGCCAGTAGTACCCCTCGGAGGATCTACAGCCCAAGCTATGGCTACACCTTC. It encodes CASSTPRRIYSPSYGYTF.

The V gene is TRBV4-2, the J gene TRBJ2-3, with 11 nucleotides matching TRBD2. V shed 0 bases and J 3 bases; nucleotides not matched to a gene: 11. Germline-derived CDR1 and CDR2 are LGHNA and YNFKEQ. This CDR3 is 19 amino acids long. In DNA form, the CDR3 reads TGTGCCAGCAGCCAAGAGGGTAGCGGGAGGGTAAAGGGGACAGATACGCAGTATTTT. Its translation is CASSQEGSGRVKGTDTQYF.

This clone was detected once. This chain uses TRBV6-1 with TRBJ1-4; tentatively, D is TRBD1 (5 bases). The CDR3 covers 15 residues. With 4 bases removed from V and 5 bases from J, the gap between germline ends came to 14 bases. CDR1 and CDR2 (germline): MNHNS, SASEGT. CDR3 sequence (DNA): TGTGCCAGCAGTGCCGCCGGGACCCGGAATGAAAAACTGTTTTTT. Translated, it gives CASSAAGTRNEKLFF.